The 28 T cell receptor beta chains in this list originate from one sample, sequenced in a study of post-analysis software for immune sequencing data. General study findings and limits: Five TRBV segments, TRBV5-6, TRBV5-1 and TRBV20-1 among them, were found more frequent in patients than controls.

These receptors' targets are unknown. Prepared libraries of TCR beta cDNA carried unique molecular identifiers. One entry per CDR3 protein results from TCRdb running MiXCR on the PCR reads. In the table there are more than 500,000 distinct CDR3 sequences, roughly 34% of which are singletons. Sequencing was carried out using blood. The receptors shown here come from a girl under 18 with multiple sclerosis.

The chain links TRBV6-6 to TRBJ1-6; tentative D call: TRBD1 (6 bases). Germline assignment: CDR1 MNHNY and CDR2 SVGAGI (reference sequence). Between the trimmed V and J ends, which lost 4 bases and 9 bases, there was a span of 13 bases. This CDR3 has 14 residues. CDR3 loop: CASSSAGESSPLHF. In nucleotides, the CDR3 is TGTGCCAGCAGTTCTGCAGGGGAGAGTTCACCCCTCCACTTT.

The table lists this clonotype with a few counts. V usage is TRBV11-2 and J usage is TRBJ2-7, with D possibly TRBD1 on 6 matching bases. Germline CDR1 reads SGHAT; CDR2 reads FQNNGV. This CDR3 has 16 residues. Trimming stripped 4 bases from V and 3 bases from J, with 19 bases between. The CDR3 DNA sequence: TGTGCCAGCAGCTCATTAGGTGGGGACACGTACTACGAGCAGTACTTC. Protein sequence: CASSSLGGDTYYEQYF.

This clonotype was observed a handful of times. This sequence joins TRBV9 and TRBJ1-2, with D tentatively TRBD1 (5 bases). Germline V gene data show CDR1 as SGDLS and CDR2 as YYNGEE. This CDR3 contains 17 residues. Trimming stripped 4 bases from V and 2 bases from J, with 21 bases between. CDR3 sequence reads: CASSPRGGESANYGYTF. Written as DNA, the CDR3 is TGTGCCAGCAGCCCCCGTGGAGGGGAAAGTGCAAACTATGGCTACACCTTC.

This chain uses TRBV7-6 with TRBJ2-7; D is perhaps TRBD2 (5 bases). The CDR3 consists of 15 residues. In germline, CDR1 is SGHVS, CDR2 FNYEAQ. Trimming removed 2 bases from V and 0 bases from J, with 11 bases in between. CDR3 loop: CASSLPRRPSYEQYF. The CDR3 nucleotides are TGTGCCAGCAGCTTACCCAGGAGGCCCTCCTACGAGCAGTACTTC. The entire variable domain, with the rest obtained from reference TRBV7-6 and TRBJ2-7, is as follows: GAGVSQSPRYKVTKRGQDVALRCDPISGHVSLYWYRQALGQGPEFLTYFNYEAQQDKSGLPNDRFSAERPEGSISTLTIQRTEQRDSAMYRCASSLPRRPSYEQYFGPGTRLTVT.

J is TRBJ2-5 and V is TRBV3-1; 8 bases agree with TRBD2. The J segment lost 3 bases and the V segment lost 9 bases, leaving 12 bases of the junction unmatched. The CDR3 has 15 residues. CDR1 and CDR2 from the germline V gene are LGHDT and YNNKEL (reference sequence). The CDR3 region is CASRLLLADKETQYF. The CDR3 region has the DNA TGTGCCAGTCGCCTCCTACTAGCGGATAAAGAGACCCAGTACTTC.

This clonotype was found many times. This sequence joins TRBV5-1 and TRBJ2-7; 10 bases line up with TRBD2. Germline V gene lookup returns CDR1 SGHRS and CDR2 YFSETQ. Trimming removed 4 bases from V and 7 bases from J; junction bases left unmatched: 11. CDR3 length equals 15 residues. The CDR3 DNA is TGCGCCAGCAGCCCCTCTGGGGGACTAGCGAAGGAGCAGTACTTC. It specifies CASSPSGGLAKEQYF.

The sample holds a few counts of this clonotype. V is TRBV4-1 and J is TRBJ1-5; D is uncertain. Per germline, CDR1 MGHRA and CDR2 YSYEKL. V dropped 0 bases and J dropped 9 bases, with 12 bases sitting between them. This CDR3 has 14 amino acids. CDR3 DNA sequence: TGCGCCAGCAGCCAAGAACGGGGTGGCTGGCCCCAGCATTTT. Translating it yields CASSQERGGWPQHF.

In the case of this clonotype: A clone one base away is much larger, so this may be a read error. The CDR3 protein is CACSLASTDTQYF. CDR3 coding DNA: TGTGCCTGCAGCTTAGCTAGCACAGATACGCAGTATTTT. This chain uses TRBV7-2 with TRBJ2-3; D unclear. The CDR3 has 13 residues. CDR1 is SGHTA and CDR2 is FQGNSA in the germline V gene.

This clonotype came up many times. The rearrangement links TRBV10-3 to TRBJ2-3; D is undetermined. With 0 bases removed from V and 6 bases from J, the gap between germline ends came to 10 bases. The CDR3 consists of 14 residues. Germline lookup yields CDR1 ENHRY and CDR2 SYGVKD. The CDR3 DNA reads TGTGCCATCAGTGAGTCGACTCCTGGCGATACGCAGTATTTT. It codes for CAISESTPGDTQYF.

On this clonotype: At one boundary the junction diverges from the germline segment, which might be a read error. The V and J genes are TRBV20-1 and TRBJ1-4; no definite D call. Looked up from germline, CDR1 is DFQATT and CDR2 is SNEGSKA (reference sequence). The CDR3 has 15 amino acids. CDR3 sequence (DNA): TGCAGTGCTAGTTCCGGGGAAACAACTAATGAAGAACTGTTTTTT. Residues: CSASSGETTNEELFF.

The rearrangement joins TRBV15 to TRBJ2-3; the match to TRBD2 covers 10 bases. Germline values: CDR1 LNHNV, CDR2 YYDKDF (reference sequence). The CDR3 runs to 17 residues. The J segment lost 2 bases and the V segment lost 3 bases, leaving 8 bases of the junction unmatched. The CDR3 here is CATSSETGTSATDTQYF. CDR3 DNA sequence: TGTGCCACCAGCAGTGAGACCGGGACTAGCGCCACAGATACGCAGTATTTT.

This clonotype was observed a few times. The chain carries TRBV5-1 and TRBJ2-1; D may be TRBD1 or TRBD2 (5 bases each). The CDR3 sequence is 15 residues long. Germline V gene lookup returns CDR1 SGHRS and CDR2 YFSETQ. V was trimmed by 4 bases and J by 8 bases, leaving 19 bases between them. The CDR3 reads CASSAGDLNLHEQFF. In nucleotides, the CDR3 is TGCGCCAGCAGCGCCGGGGACCTAAACTTACATGAGCAGTTCTTC. Variable domain in full (rest from reference TRBV5-1 and TRBJ2-1): KAGVTQTPRYLIKTRGQQVTLSCSPISGHRSVSWYQQTPGQGLQFLFEYFSETQRNKGNFPGRFSGRQFSNSRSEMNVSTLELGDSALYLCASSAGDLNLHEQFFGPGTRLTVL.

V and J are TRBV20-1 and TRBJ2-3; TRBD2 agrees at 9 bases. Per the germline V gene, CDR1 is DFQATT and CDR2 is SNEGSKA (reference sequence). This CDR3 is built from 18 residues. Trimming at V came to 4 bases and at J to 1 base, leaving 15 bases not matched to a gene. CDR3 in amino acids: CSAIGSLAGVFGTDTQYF. In nucleotides, the CDR3 is TGCAGTGCTATAGGGTCCTTAGCGGGGGTATTCGGCACAGATACGCAGTATTTT.

This chain uses TRBV12-3 or TRBV12-4 with TRBJ2-5; 8 bases are shared with TRBD2. The DNA end is more similar to TRBJ2-7, so the J call may be wrong. The CDR3 length is 15 residues. The CDR3: CASSLGLGRTYEQYF. The CDR3 DNA follows: TGTGCCAGCAGTTTGGGACTAGGCCGAACCTACGAGCAGTACTTC.

V is TRBV15 and J is TRBJ2-3; 7 positions agree with TRBD1. CDR3 size: 15 residues. In germline, CDR1 is LNHNV, CDR2 YYDKDF (reference sequence). After removal of 5 bases from V and 3 bases from J, the junction contained 8 bases not matched to a gene. The DNA of the CDR3 is TGTGCCACCAGCGGACGGACAGGCGGGACAGATACGCAGTATTTT. Amino acid sequence: CATSGRTGGTDTQYF.

CDR3 residues: CASSPQRGAFRGETQYF. CDR3 nucleotide sequence: TGCGCCAGCAGCCCCCAAAGGGGGGCCTTTCGCGGGGAGACCCAGTACTTC. The gene calls are TRBV5-1 and TRBJ2-5, with D perhaps being TRBD1 or TRBD2 (6 bases each). In germline, CDR1 is SGHRS, CDR2 YFSETQ. Trimming pared 4 bases from V and 5 bases from J, leaving 24 bases between. The CDR3 length is 17 residues.

Concerning this clonotype itself: Given a much more abundant clone one base away, this may be a read error. This chain joins TRBV6-6 and TRBJ2-4; D is perhaps TRBD2 (5 bases). Per germline, CDR1 MNHNY and CDR2 SVGAGI (reference sequence). Trimming shortened V by 5 bases and J by 8 bases, and 16 bases separated the two germline ends. CDR3 size: 14 residues. The CDR3: CASSRDFRGDIQYF. The CDR3 bases are TGTGCCAGCAGTCGGGATTTTCGCGGTGACATTCAGTACTTC.

Ten or more counts support this clonotype. The J gene is TRBJ2-1, the V gene TRBV4-1; TRBD2 is a possible D gene (5 bases). This CDR3 is 14 amino acids long. Germline loops: CDR1 MGHRA, CDR2 YSYEKL. V was trimmed by 3 bases and J by 11 bases, leaving 17 bases between them. The CDR3: CASSHPGYAGQQFF. CDR3 bases: TGCGCCAGCAGCCACCCGGGGTATGCGGGCCAGCAGTTCTTC.

CDR3: CSAEPRDRDAYGYTF. Here the CDR3 DNA reads TGCAGTGCTGAGCCGCGGGACAGGGATGCCTATGGCTACACCTTC. This chain joins TRBV20-1 and TRBJ1-2; 9 positions match TRBD1. V lost 5 bases to trimming and J lost 4 bases; unmatched junction nucleotides: 11. In germline, CDR1 is DFQATT, CDR2 SNEGSKA (reference sequence). The length of the CDR3 is 15 residues.

This clonotype has just a few counts. The gene calls are TRBV14 and TRBJ2-4, with 7 bases matching TRBD1. The J call is doubtful: the DNA matches TRBJ2-7 better. CDR1 is SGHDN, CDR2 FVKESK, per germline. This CDR3 is built from 14 residues. CDR3 sequence reads: CASSQDNRGYEQYF. The CDR3 DNA follows: TGTGCCAGCAGCCAAGATAACAGGGGCTACGAGCAGTACTTC.

As to this clonotype: The junction shows a germline mismatch at one end, possibly a read error. The rearrangement uses TRBV5-1 and TRBJ1-2; no firm D call. Germline V CDR1 and CDR2: SGHRS, YFSETQ. The CDR3 length is 13 residues. The CDR3 protein is CANSFGRGLGYTF. In DNA, the CDR3 is TGCGCCAACAGCTTTGGCCGTGGACTTGGCTACACCTTC. The full variable domain, its missing parts supplied by reference TRBV5-1 and TRBJ1-2, is KAGVTQTPRYLIKTRGQQVTLSCSPISGHRSVSWYQQTPGQGLQFLFEYFSETQRNKGNFPGRFSGRQFSNSRSEMNVSTLELGDSALYLCANSFGRGLGYTFGSGTRLTVV.

This clonotype was counted between two and nine times. The V call is TRBV5-1, the J call TRBJ2-5; 8 bases are a match to TRBD1. With 6 bases clipped from V and 5 bases from J, the junction kept 9 bases outside the gene matches. Germline CDR1 SGHRS, CDR2 YFSETQ. The CDR3 extends over 14 amino acids. The CDR3: CASNPAGGEETQYF. CDR3 sequence (DNA): TGCGCCAGCAACCCCGCAGGGGGCGAGGAGACCCAGTACTTC.

The chain joins TRBV18 to TRBJ1-2; a weak D match, TRBD1 (6 bases). V shed 0 bases and J shed 4 bases, with 12 bases lying between them. This CDR3 contains 15 residues. The germline gives CDR1 KGHSH, CDR2 LQKENI. The CDR3, as DNA: TGTGCCAGCTCACCACCGACGGGGGCCCGCTATGGCTACACCTTC. Its translation: CASSPPTGARYGYTF.

This chain connects TRBV5-1 to TRBJ2-7; weak D call: TRBD1 (5 bases). The CDR3 consists of 16 residues. Looked up from germline, CDR1 is SGHRS and CDR2 is YFSETQ. Trimming shortened V by 0 bases and J by 2 bases, and 15 bases separated the two germline ends. The DNA for the CDR3 is TGCGCCAGCAGCTTGGCCCCCCAGGGCCCTCCCTACGAGCAGTACTTC. Encoded protein: CASSLAPQGPPYEQYF.

This clonotype appeared a few times. V is TRBV4-1 and J is TRBJ1-1; D is unresolved. Germline loops: CDR1 MGHRA, CDR2 YSYEKL. V was pared by 0 bases and J by 1 base, with 6 bases between. The CDR3 covers 14 residues. The CDR3 spells CASSQDGRNTEAFF. The CDR3 DNA sequence: TGCGCCAGCAGCCAAGACGGCAGGAACACTGAAGCTTTCTTT.

This clonotype appeared a few times. This chain uses TRBV2 with TRBJ1-2; no definite D call. Germline V CDR1 and CDR2: SNHLY, FYNNEI. Trimming cost V 2 bases and J 0 bases, with 10 bases left between them. The CDR3 is made up of 15 amino acids. CDR3 protein: CASSEWRIPNYGYTF. The DNA of the CDR3 is TGTGCCAGCAGTGAATGGAGGATCCCTAACTATGGCTACACCTTC. The full variable domain, completed using reference TRBV2 and TRBJ1-2, is EPEVTQTPSHQVTQMGQEVILRCVPISNHLYFYWYRQILGQKVEFLVSFYNNEISEKSEIFDDQFSVERPDGSNFTLKIRSTKLEDSAMYFCASSEWRIPNYGYTFGSGTRLTVV.

The chain is built from TRBV7-9 and TRBJ1-5; D might be TRBD1 (5 bases). The V gene lost 6 bases and the J gene lost 6 bases, with 15 bases spanning the gap. The length of the CDR3 is 14 residues. Germline CDR1 and CDR2: SEHNR and FQNEAQ (reference sequence). CDR3 sequence: CASRPVPGAQPQHF. The DNA of the CDR3 is TGTGCCAGCAGACCTGTCCCCGGGGCTCAGCCCCAGCATTTT.

A word on this clonotype: Since a much larger clone is just one base distant, this may be a read error. The rearrangement joins TRBV7-9 to TRBJ1-5; no definite D call. CDR3 length equals 12 residues. From germline, CDR1 is SEHNR and CDR2 FQNEAQ (reference sequence). CDR3 DNA sequence: TGTGTCAGCAGCTTAGGGAATCAGCCCCAGCATTTT. This sequence encodes CVSSLGNQPQHF.